This T cell receptor (beta chain) was identified during a study of shared clonotypes between healthy human individuals. As concerns this clone: This sequence may be a read error, since a much larger clone differs from it by one base. Other DNA variants within this sample encode the same CDR3.

For sorted subsets, approximately 180 ng DNA per replicate equaled about 30,000 T cell genomes. The data were produced by immunoSEQ multiplex PCR, yet TCRdb's version contains in-frame clones alone and is incomplete. Among roughly 2 million clones listed, approximately 94% were seen once. The CDR3 is 11 amino acids. The ends were cut back, 5 bases at V and 0 bases at J, with 2 bases in the middle. The germline V gene has CDR1 SGHVS and CDR2 FQNEAQ. The specimen sequenced was naive CD4+ T cells sorted from blood. As for subset: CD45RA+ positively selected. The sequence was collected from a man aged 18 to 30 in good health. This sequence joins TRBV7-8 and TRBJ2-7; D is unresolved. This CDR3 is CASSISYEQYF. The CDR3 coding sequence is TGTGCCAGCAGCATCTCCTACGAGCAGTACTTC.